This T cell receptor (beta chain) was captured in a study of blood T cell repertoires in COVID-19 (dated by TCRdb to between 2020 and 2021). Some background on the complete study: Samples covering the acute and convalescent phases of COVID-19 were provided by collaborators in the United States, Italy and Spain. Sample metadata almost always included a de-identified subject ID, COVID-19 status, age in years and sex. Where HLA class I and class II types were available, the types were taken from metadata supplied by the sample provider, not from assay-based typing. The material from the prospective study consisted of cDNA or gDNA derived from T cells, B-cell-depleted T cells, or PBMCs. The repertoires were made available in a free public database intended to serve as a resource for research on the immune response to SARS-CoV-2. The samples were drawn from two sources: the first 160 participants of the ongoing ImmuneRACE study, and 1,000 to 1,500 subjects contributed by 6 global collaborators. The dataset comprised deeply sampled blood TCRbeta repertoires from subjects exposed to, actively infected with, or recovered from COVID-19. On the study overall, not on this receptor specifically: Clinical and demographic metadata were provided uncurated, with the amount varying by source and participant.

The immunoSEQ Assay, a bias-controlled multiplex PCR, was used to amplify TCRbeta CDR3 regions from genomic DNA. As for how the authors treated the data: The number of nucleated cells in each sample was estimated by amplification of reference gene primers within the assay. To quantify the absolute abundance of each unique TCRbeta CDR3 rearrangement, sequence reads were collapsed and filtered. For each sample, productive Simpson clonality was calculated as the square root of Simpson's diversity index over productive rearrangements. TCRdb's version of the immuneACCESS table is confined to in-frame rearrangements and falls short of the full clone set. An unresolved V gene accounts for under half of the shortfall where checked; the remainder is of unknown origin. That table furnishes V, J and clone size, whereas the DNA furnished D and trimming. The sample records 300,000 or so clones, around 92% of which are singletons. 2.9% of the sample goes to the ten largest clones.

Details on this clone: The antigen this receptor binds is unknown. No base-level quality is on record; no much larger clone is a single base apart.

Germline trimming amounts to 1 base on V and 1 base on J, with 7 as the count of junction bases outside the gene matches. From the cysteine up to the phenylalanine, the CDR3 has a length of 17 residues. Only the CDR3 DNA is retained, 51 bases long and in frame from the first base. CDR1 and CDR2, per the germline V gene, are SGHRS and YFSETQ. Participants in the prospective study were aged about 18 to 89 years, lived in under 30 United States geographic areas, and enrolled through a virtual design. In the prospective study, cohorts were assigned on the basis of participant-reported clinical history obtained from a screening survey and a study questionnaire. A participant counted as exposed if, within 2 weeks of entering the study, that participant had been in contact with someone who had a PCR-confirmed or clinician-diagnosed COVID-19 case. In the prospective study, whole blood, serum and a nasopharyngeal or oropharyngeal swab were collected from each participant by mobile phlebotomists. Additional blood draws and questionnaires over a 2-month period could optionally be provided by prospective study participants. Before DNA extraction, prospective study blood samples were shipped either frozen or at room temperature.

Recombination connected TRBV5-1 to TRBJ2-2; 7 nucleotides in the junction match TRBD2. The TCR comes from a woman in her forties or fifties who had been exposed to COVID-19. The sequencing input was PBMCs or T cells enriched from blood (not recorded which). The DNA is as follows: TGCGCCAGCAGCTTGATCCCACTAGCGTTGAACACCGGGGAGCTGTTTTTT. Translated, this gives CASSLIPLALNTGELFF.